The 28 T cell receptor beta chains reported below all come from one sample, sequenced in a study of beta chain features in type 1 diabetes. Investigators reverse transcribed all isolated RNA, so they sequenced expressed TCRB transcripts. TCRdb's table, derived via immunoSEQ multiplex PCR, lists solely in-frame clones and lacks some. The table includes about 150,000 clones, approximately 12% detected once. Sequences were obtained from central memory CD4+ T cells from blood. All receptors come from a man younger than 35 in good health.

The genes are TRBV9 and TRBJ2-5, with 9 positions matching TRBD1. With V trimmed by 0 bases and J by 7 bases, 7 bases remained unmatched. CDR3 length: 15 amino acids. In germline, CDR1 is SGDLS, CDR2 YYNGEE. The CDR3 DNA reads as TGTGCCAGCAGCGTAGAGACAGGGGGGATTTTGACCCAGTACTTC. It translates to CASSVETGGILTQYF.

The J gene is TRBJ2-7, the V gene TRBV10-3; 7 nucleotides align to TRBD2. Germline values: CDR1 ENHRY, CDR2 SYGVKD. The CDR3 consists of 15 residues. After removal of 5 bases from V and 2 bases from J, the junction contained 9 bases not matched to a gene. The CDR3 nucleotides are TGTGCCATCAGTCCTACGGGACTACAAACCTACGAGCAGTACTTC. Protein: CAISPTGLQTYEQYF.

The chain couples TRBV29-1 to TRBJ2-6, with no clear D. The CDR3 sequence is 13 residues long. Germline V gene lookup returns CDR1 SQVTM and CDR2 ANQGSEA. Trimming took 6 bases from V and 0 from J, leaving 6 bases between them. CDR3 DNA: TGCAGCGTCGTCACCTCTGGGGCCAACGTCCTGACTTTC. This codes for CSVVTSGANVLTF.

The chain has TRBV4-3 and TRBJ1-2; D is perhaps TRBD1 (6 bases). In germline, CDR1 is LGHNA, CDR2 YSLEER. The ends were cut back, 6 bases at V and 4 bases at J, with 27 bases in the middle. There are 18 residues in the CDR3. CDR3 sequence (DNA): TGCGCCAGCAGACCATCCATAGGGGGGTCCCCCTCCTCCTATGGCTACACCTTC. It is translated as CASRPSIGGSPSSYGYTF.

This clone came up a few times. This sequence joins TRBV6-6 and TRBJ2-1; tentatively, D is TRBD2 (6 bases). The V gene lost 8 bases and the J gene lost 8 bases, with 10 bases spanning the gap. The CDR3 has 11 amino acids. Germline V gene sequence: CDR1 MNHNY, CDR2 SVGAGI (reference sequence). The DNA for the CDR3 is TGTGCCAGCCAGTCGGGGGATGAGCAGTTCTTC. It translates to CASQSGDEQFF.

V and J are TRBV6-5 and TRBJ1-5; D gene uncertain. The CDR3 extends over 13 amino acids. Germline CDR1 reads MNHEY; CDR2 reads SVGAGI. Between the trimmed V and J ends, which lost 10 bases and 5 bases, there was a span of 15 bases. The DNA of the CDR3 is TGTGCCACCCAGCGCCTGGGAGATCAGCCCCAGCATTTT. Its translation is CATQRLGDQPQHF.

This chain links TRBV4-2 with TRBJ1-1, with 12 bases aligning to TRBD1. The CDR3 runs 18 residues. The trim removed 1 base at V and 3 bases at J, leaving 9 bases unmatched. In germline, CDR1 is LGHNA, CDR2 YNFKEQ. The CDR3, as DNA: TGTGCCAGCAGCCAAGGGGGGACAGGGGGCTGGTTGGACACTGAAGCTTTCTTT. This encodes CASSQGGTGGWLDTEAFF.

The chain uses TRBV15 and TRBJ1-5; D not resolved. The germline V and J ends were trimmed by 0 bases and 0 bases, with 6 bases remaining between them. In germline, CDR1 is LNHNV, CDR2 YYDKDF (reference sequence). This CDR3 contains 15 residues. The CDR3 DNA reads TGTGCCACCAGCAGAGACCCGTATAGCAATCAGCCCCAGCATTTT. It translates to CATSRDPYSNQPQHF.

This clone was counted only a few times. The chain couples TRBV18 to TRBJ2-3; the D is unclear. CDR3 length: 14 amino acids. CDR1 is KGHSH, CDR2 LQKENI, per germline. The germline V and J ends were trimmed by 0 bases and 5 bases, with 9 bases remaining between them. The CDR3 sequence is CASSPPSERDTQYF. CDR3 sequence (DNA): TGTGCCAGCTCACCACCGAGCGAGCGAGATACGCAGTATTTT.

The chain links TRBV23-1 to TRBJ2-5, with D perhaps matching TRBD1 (6 bases). TRBV23-1 is flagged as an ORF with uncertain function. V was cut by 1 base and J by 5 bases, with 11 bases left in between. The CDR3 length is 14 residues. The CDR3 DNA follows: TGCGCCAGCAGTCAATTTTTTGGGGGCGAGACCCAGTACTTC. It translates to CASSQFFGGETQYF.

A few counts support this clone. The gene calls are TRBV14 and TRBJ2-2; D is perhaps TRBD2 (6 bases). CDR3 length: 15 amino acids. Between the trimmed V and J ends, which lost 2 bases and 0 bases, there was a span of 7 bases. CDR1 and CDR2 (germline): SGHDN, FVKESK. CDR3 nucleotides: TGTGCCAGCAGCCAACGGGGGACGAACACCGGGGAGCTGTTTTTT. This gives the protein CASSQRGTNTGELFF.

This clone was counted between two and nine times. This chain joins TRBV7-9 and TRBJ2-1, with D uncertain. The CDR3 has 11 amino acids. Germline loops: CDR1 SEHNR, CDR2 FQNEAQ (reference sequence). Deletions cut 8 bases from V and 8 bases from J, with 10 bases between. The CDR3 here is CASFTAYEQFF. CDR3 DNA: TGTGCCAGCTTTACGGCGTATGAGCAGTTCTTC. The full variable domain, rest sourced from reference TRBV7-9 and TRBJ2-1, is DTGVSQNPRHKITKRGQNVTFRCDPISEHNRLYWYRQTLGQGPEFLTYFQNEAQLEKSRLLSDRFSAERPKGSFSTLEIQRTEQGDSAMYLCASFTAYEQFFGPGTRLTVL.

This clone was recorded many times. The rearrangement uses TRBV7-9 and TRBJ1-5; no clear D. Germline V lookup: CDR1 SEHNR, CDR2 FQNEAQ (reference sequence). Trimming cost V 4 bases and J 6 bases, with 13 bases left between them. This CDR3 is 14 amino acids long. For the CDR3, the DNA is TGTGCCAGCAGCTCCGGACTCGGAACTCAGCCCCAGCATTTT. It is translated as CASSSGLGTQPQHF.

A few counts support this clone. The V gene is TRBV28, the J gene TRBJ2-7; D gene uncertain. Germline loops: CDR1 MDHEN, CDR2 SYDVKM. The CDR3 loop spans 14 amino acids. The germline V and J ends were trimmed by 6 bases and 0 bases, with 12 bases remaining between them. DNA for the CDR3: TGTGCCAGCAGGAGTCAGAAGGGCTCCTACGAGCAGTACTTC. Protein: CASRSQKGSYEQYF.

This chain joins TRBV7-2 and TRBJ2-7; 9 nucleotides agree with TRBD2. Germline trimming cut 3 bases from V and 2 bases from J; bases unmatched to any gene: 5. Germline CDR1 SGHTA, CDR2 FQGNSA. The CDR3 has 15 amino acids. CDR3 loop: CASSLASGTPYEQYF. The CDR3 coding sequence is TGTGCCAGCAGCTTGGCTAGCGGGACACCCTACGAGCAGTACTTC.

The rearrangement joins TRBV4-3 to TRBJ2-3; 7 bases align to TRBD2. The CDR3 consists of 15 residues. The germline gives CDR1 LGHNA, CDR2 YSLEER. Trimming at V came to 4 bases and at J to 0 bases, leaving 4 bases not matched to a gene. The chain's CDR3 is CASSLGGGSTDTQYF. The DNA of the CDR3 is TGCGCCAGCAGCCTAGGCGGGGGAAGCACAGATACGCAGTATTTT.

This clone was observed a handful of times. J is TRBJ1-1 and V is TRBV5-1; no reliable D call. Germline CDR1 SGHRS, CDR2 YFSETQ. The CDR3 sequence is 14 residues long. The V end was cut by 5 bases, the J end by 3 bases, with 14 bases between. The CDR3 region has the DNA TGCGCCAGCAGTTCCCAAGTACGGGACACTGAAGCTTTCTTT. Its translation is CASSSQVRDTEAFF.

The CDR3 is CASSPGQWTYEQYF. For the CDR3, the DNA is TGTGCCAGCAGTCCGGGACAGTGGACCTACGAGCAGTACTTC. The chain combines TRBV27 with TRBJ2-5, with 7 bases fitting TRBD1. The last part of the DNA fits TRBJ2-7 better; the J call may be wrong. Germline lookup yields CDR1 MNHEY and CDR2 SMNVEV (reference sequence). The length of the CDR3 is 14 residues.

Only a few counts were recorded for this clone. Additional DNA sequences in this sample encode the identical CDR3. As DNA, the CDR3 is TGTGCCAGCGGACGGCCAGGGGTAGCTCCCTACGAGCAGTACTTC. Amino acids: CASGRPGVAPYEQYF. V gene TRBV6-5 combines with J gene TRBJ2-7; TRBD1 is a possible D gene (6 bases). V lost 8 bases and J lost 2, with 19 bases in between. Looked up from germline, CDR1 is MNHEY and CDR2 is SVGAGI. The CDR3 has 15 residues.

This clone was seen at least ten times. The rearrangement uses TRBV18 and TRBJ2-2; perhaps TRBD2 as D (5 bases). This CDR3 region has 17 residues. CDR1 and CDR2 from the germline V gene are KGHSH and LQKENI. V shed 0 bases and J shed 12 bases, with 23 bases lying between them. The CDR3 region is CASSPPGTRSPQWQLFF. In nucleotides, the CDR3 is TGTGCCAGCTCACCACCGGGCACTAGGTCCCCACAGTGGCAGCTGTTTTTT.

The gene calls are TRBV6-1 and TRBJ2-5, with D unresolved. The CDR3 covers 12 residues. Trimming took off 8 bases at V and 5 bases at J, with 12 bases between the two ends. CDR1 is MNHNS, CDR2 SASEGT, per germline. CDR3 region: CASGPSRETQYF. CDR3 sequence (DNA): TGTGCCAGCGGGCCGAGCAGGGAGACCCAGTACTTC.

The CDR3 is CATSRLAGRTDTQYF. For the CDR3, the DNA is TGTGCCACCAGTAGACTAGCGGGGCGCACAGATACGCAGTATTTT. The V and J genes are TRBV15 and TRBJ2-3; TRBD2 aligns across 11 bases. V shed 6 bases, J shed 1 base, and the junction held 3 bases outside the gene matches. CDR3 length: 15 amino acids. Germline V gives CDR1 LNHNV, CDR2 YYDKDF (reference sequence).

The chain couples TRBV10-3 to TRBJ2-7, with 10 bases matching TRBD2. Per germline, CDR1 ENHRY and CDR2 SYGVKD. The CDR3 extends over 14 amino acids. Trimming took 8 bases from V and 2 from J; bases not matched to a gene: 6. The CDR3 coding sequence is TGTGCCATCGGGGGACTAGCGACAACCTACGAGCAGTACTTC. Translation gives CAIGGLATTYEQYF.

The chain uses TRBV7-9 and TRBJ2-5; 10 positions match TRBD1. The CDR3 runs to 17 residues. Per germline, CDR1 SEHNR and CDR2 FQNEAQ (reference sequence). V lost 5 bases, J lost 5 bases, and 14 bases stayed unmatched. The CDR3 is CASSHLRQGANLETQYF. CDR3 coding DNA: TGTGCCAGCAGCCACCTTAGACAGGGGGCTAATTTGGAGACCCAGTACTTC.

This chain's CDR3 is CASSLWNEQFF. The CDR3 nucleotides read TGCGCCAGCAGCCTCTGGAATGAGCAGTTCTTC. This sequence joins TRBV5-1 and TRBJ2-1; the D is unclear. The CDR3 extends over 11 amino acids. CDR1 and CDR2 from the germline V gene are SGHRS and YFSETQ. V dropped 4 bases and J dropped 7 bases, with 6 bases sitting between them.

This clone was observed a few times. V usage is TRBV5-1 and J usage is TRBJ2-2; D perhaps matches TRBD2 (5 bases). V was pared by 4 bases and J by 7 bases, with 11 bases between. Looked up from germline, CDR1 is SGHRS and CDR2 is YFSETQ. This CDR3 comprises 13 residues. Here the CDR3 reads CASSREVVGELFF. Written as DNA, the CDR3 is TGCGCCAGCAGCCGGGAAGTGGTCGGGGAGCTGTTTTTT.

The rearrangement links TRBV5-4 to TRBJ2-7; no clear D. V shed 3 bases and J shed 6 bases, with 13 bases lying between them. Germline CDR1 and CDR2: SGHNT and YYREEE (reference sequence). The CDR3 spans 13 residues. This CDR3 reads CASSYRTLSEQYF. CDR3 DNA: TGTGCCAGCAGCTATCGAACCCTCTCCGAGCAGTACTTC. Filled out from reference TRBV5-4 and TRBJ2-7, the complete variable domain reads ETGVTQSPTHLIKTRGQQVTLRCSSQSGHNTVSWYQQALGQGPQFIFQYYREEENGRGNFPPRFSGLQFPNYSSELNVNALELDDSALYLCASSYRTLSEQYFGPGTRLTVT.

This clone was detected many times. The genes are TRBV7-3 and TRBJ2-1; 9 bases line up with TRBD2. With V trimmed by 6 bases and J by 8 bases, 14 bases remained unmatched. The germline V gene has CDR1 SGHTA and CDR2 FQGTGA. The CDR3 totals 16 residues. The CDR3: CASRNLGLAGVHEQFF. The CDR3 nucleotides are TGTGCCAGCAGAAACTTAGGCTTAGCGGGAGTCCATGAGCAGTTCTTC.